This is a list of T cell receptor beta chains from one sample in a study of beta chain features in type 1 diabetes. Assay: immunoSEQ multiplex PCR; the TCRdb copy retains only in-frame clones and omits some. The sample contains 150,000 to 160,000 clones, 8.5% to 14% of which appear only once. Source material: central memory CD4+ T cells from blood. The receptors were sampled from a man aged 18 to 29 in good health. Each CDR3 is given with its conserved first and last residue. The order of the fields is J gene, clone size, D gene, V gene, CDR3 protein, CDR3 DNA. D genes are given only for firm matches. Clone size is not always given. Where it is, it says once, few, many or a class for expanded clones.

TRBJ2-2 | - | - | TRBV4-3 | CASSQDGFTGELFF | TGCGCCAGCAGCCAAGATGGGTTCACCGGGGAGCTGTTTTTT
TRBJ2-7 | many | - | TRBV28 | CASVGASSYEQYF | TGTGCCAGCGTAGGGGCTAGCTCCTACGAGCAGTACTTC
TRBJ1-2 | - | - | TRBV7-9 | CASSLSLGYTF | TGTGCCAGCAGCCTCAGTCTCGGCTACACCTTC
TRBJ2-7 | - | - | TRBV7-2 | CASSFQTHEQYF | TGTGCCAGCAGCTTCCAGACCCACGAGCAGTACTTC
TRBJ2-7 | - | - | TRBV6-1 | CASSADLGRGYEQYF | TGTGCCAGCAGTGCAGACCTCGGTCGTGGCTACGAGCAGTACTTC
TRBJ2-1 | - | TRBD1 | TRBV11-1 | CASSLVDRGLVDEQFF | TGTGCCAGCAGCTTAGTAGATAGGGGGCTGGTGGATGAGCAGTTCTTC
TRBJ2-5 | - | TRBD2 | TRBV5-6 | CASSSQRGDKETQYF | TGTGCCAGCAGCTCCCAGCGGGGGGATAAAGAGACCCAGTACTTC
TRBJ2-5 | few | TRBD2 | TRBV5-6 | CASSFERGKQETQYF | TGTGCCAGCAGCTTCGAGCGGGGGAAACAAGAGACCCAGTACTTC
TRBJ1-6 | few | TRBD1 | TRBV7-2 | CASSFPGQGAYSPLHF | TGTGCCAGCAGCTTCCCGGGACAGGGGGCTTATTCACCCCTCCACTTT
TRBJ1-5 | few | - | TRBV18 | CASSHKDSNQPQHF | TGTGCCAGCTCCCACAAGGATAGCAATCAGCCCCAGCATTTT
TRBJ1-1 | few | - | TRBV29-1 | CSGTGHLNTEAFF | TGCAGCGGAACGGGACATTTGAACACTGAAGCTTTCTTT
TRBJ2-1 | few | - | TRBV2 | CASSPRVPYNEQFF | TGTGCCAGCAGCCCTCGGGTCCCCTACAATGAGCAGTTCTTC
TRBJ2-1 | - | - | TRBV28 | CASSPGRNRYNEQFF | TGTGCCAGCAGTCCCGGCCGTAACAGGTACAATGAGCAGTTCTTC
TRBJ1-1 | few | - | TRBV9 | CASSAMNTEAFF | TGTGCCAGCAGCGCCATGAACACTGAAGCTTTCTTT
TRBJ1-1 | many | - | TRBV7-2 | CASSFGANTEAFF | TGTGCCAGCAGCTTCGGAGCTAACACTGAAGCTTTCTTT
TRBJ2-7 | few | TRBD1 | TRBV27 | CASSRDRLSYEQYF | TGTGCCAGCAGCCGGGACAGACTCTCCTACGAGCAGTACTTC
TRBJ2-1 | many | TRBD1 | TRBV5-4 | CASSPRRDSNEQFF | TGTGCCAGCAGCCCGCGCCGGGACAGCAATGAGCAGTTCTTC
TRBJ2-7 | few | - | TRBV5-1 | CASSSNQGSPSYEQYF | TGCGCCAGCAGTTCGAACCAGGGGTCACCCTCCTACGAGCAGTACTTC
TRBJ2-3 | few | TRBD1 | TRBV29-1 | CSVERGQGAGDTQYF | TGCAGCGTTGAAAGAGGCCAGGGGGCAGGTGATACGCAGTATTTT
TRBJ2-7 | few | - | TRBV2 | CASRTQVYEQYF | TGTGCCAGCAGGACGCAGGTATACGAGCAGTACTTC
TRBJ2-3 | many | TRBD2 | TRBV11-2 | CASSLRLAGATDTQYF | TGTGCCAGCAGCCTTCGACTAGCGGGGGCCACAGATACGCAGTATTTT
TRBJ1-4 | few | - | TRBV2 | CASSFQQATNEKLFF | TGTGCCAGCAGTTTCCAGCAGGCAACTAATGAAAAACTGTTTTTT
TRBJ2-1 | - | - | TRBV7-2 | CASSFGGGRHNEQFF | TGTGCCAGCAGCTTTGGGGGGGGCAGGCACAATGAGCAGTTCTTC
TRBJ1-3 | few | TRBD1 | TRBV9 | CASSTHGQGNGNTIYF | TGTGCCAGCAGCACGCATGGACAGGGTAATGGAAACACCATATATTTT
TRBJ2-3 | - | - | TRBV6-5 | CASSPSPSTDTQYF | TGTGCCAGCAGCCCTTCACCCAGCACAGATACGCAGTATTTT
TRBJ2-5 | - | - | TRBV23-1 | CASSQSMEGRKTQYF | TGCGCCAGCAGTCAATCGATGGAGGGTAGGAAGACCCAGTACTTC
TRBJ2-3 | few | - | TRBV7-2 | CASSGGLVGGTQYF | TGTGCCAGCAGCGGGGGACTTGTTGGCGGTACGCAGTATTTT
TRBJ2-7 | - | TRBD1 | TRBV6-1 | CASYGTAAYEQYF | TGTGCCTCATACGGGACAGCTGCCTACGAGCAGTACTTC
TRBJ2-1 | - | - | TRBV20-1 | CSAPGRNEQFF | TGCAGTGCCCCAGGGAGGAATGAGCAGTTCTTC
TRBJ1-2 | once | TRBD1 | TRBV30 | CAWTPLPGQGTANYGYTF | TGTGCCTGGACCCCTCTACCGGGACAGGGCACAGCCAACTATGGCTACACCTTC
TRBJ2-5 | - | TRBD2 | TRBV9 | CASSRLAVQETQYF | TGTGCCAGTTCTCGACTAGCGGTCCAAGAGACCCAGTACTTC
TRBJ2-6 | few | - | TRBV28 | CASSSLGVGKSGANVLTF | TGTGCCAGCAGTTCACTGGGGGTGGGGAAGTCTGGGGCCAACGTCCTGACTTTC
TRBJ2-5 | - | TRBD1 | TRBV10-3 | CAISEGQGSRETQYF | TGTGCCATCAGTGAGGGACAGGGGTCAAGAGAGACCCAGTACTTC
TRBJ2-1 | few | - | TRBV28 | CASSLPGGSYNEQFF | TGTGCCAGCAGTTTACCTGGGGGCTCATACAATGAGCAGTTCTTC
TRBJ1-1 | few | - | TRBV7-9 | CASSRPKAFF | TGTGCCAGCAGCCGGCCAAAAGCTTTCTTT
TRBJ2-1 | - | TRBD1 | TRBV29-1 | CSANSFTGAQLDEQFF | TGCAGCGCTAACTCTTTCACAGGGGCCCAGTTGGATGAGCAGTTCTTC
TRBJ2-2 | - | TRBD1 | TRBV29-1 | CSAGTGANTGELFF | TGCAGCGCCGGGACAGGGGCAAACACCGGGGAGCTGTTTTTT
TRBJ1-2 | - | TRBD1 | TRBV5-1 | CASSLDTGGYGYTF | TGCGCCAGCAGCTTGGACACAGGGGGCTATGGCTACACCTTC
TRBJ2-3 | - | - | TRBV6-1 | CASSPDWLSTDTQYF | TGTGCCAGCAGCCCTGACTGGTTAAGCACAGATACGCAGTATTTT
TRBJ2-3 | - | TRBD1 | TRBV6-5 | CASPETDRGTDTQYF | TGTGCCAGCCCCGAAACGGACAGGGGCACAGATACGCAGTATTTT
TRBJ2-3 | - | - | TRBV2 | CASRPSTDTQYF | TGTGCCAGCAGACCTAGTACAGATACGCAGTATTTT